These T cell receptor beta chains were read from a single sample in a study of shared clonotypes between healthy human individuals. Sequenced by immunoSEQ multiplex PCR; TCRdb stores in-frame clones only, minus some. This repertoire shows roughly 2.1 million clones, approximately 94% found once; its top ten account for roughly 1.8%. The sequenced material came from naive CD8+ T cells from PBMCs. These receptors all stem from a man aged 18 to 30 in good health. Some clones in this sample may be carry-over from other donors' samples. Each CDR3 is given with its conserved first and last residue. Fields, in order: CDR3 DNA, CDR3 protein, D gene, J gene, V gene, clone size. The D gene is left open where the match is weak. Clone sizes are given selectively: once, few, many, or a class where the clone is expanded.

cdr3_nt: TGCGCCAGCAGCCAAGCAAGTATTTCCGGGATGGGCAATCAGCCCCAGCATTTT
cdr3_aa: CASSQASISGMGNQPQHF
d_call: NA
j_call: TRBJ1-5
v_call: TRBV4-1
clone_size: NA

cdr3_nt: TGTGCCAGCAGCGAACAGGGAGGCGATGAAAAACTGTTTTTT
cdr3_aa: CASSEQGGDEKLFF
d_call: NA
j_call: TRBJ1-4
v_call: TRBV9
clone_size: NA

cdr3_nt: TGTGCCAGCAGGTCAAAAAGATGGCAGAGGACCGGGGAGCTGTTTTTT
cdr3_aa: CASRSKRWQRTGELFF
d_call: NA
j_call: TRBJ2-2
v_call: TRBV28
clone_size: NA

cdr3_nt: TGTGCCAGCAGCCCGGGGGCAGGAGGTCAGCCCCAGCATTTT
cdr3_aa: CASSPGAGGQPQHF
d_call: NA
j_call: TRBJ1-5
v_call: TRBV7-8
clone_size: once

cdr3_nt: TGTGCCAGCAGTATAAGCTACGAGCAGTACTTC
cdr3_aa: CASSISYEQYF
d_call: NA
j_call: TRBJ2-7
v_call: TRBV6-6
clone_size: NA

cdr3_nt: TGTGCCAGCAGCTTGCGGACTAGGGGCAATGAGCAGTTCTTC
cdr3_aa: CASSLRTRGNEQFF
d_call: TRBD2
j_call: TRBJ2-1
v_call: TRBV7-9
clone_size: NA

cdr3_nt: TGTGCCATCAGTGGACTAGCGGGAGGGCCGGAGTACAATGAGCAGTTCTTC
cdr3_aa: CAISGLAGGPEYNEQFF
d_call: TRBD2
j_call: TRBJ2-1
v_call: TRBV10-3
clone_size: NA

cdr3_nt: TGCAGCGTCATTGGGACAGCCGGGACCCAGTACTTC
cdr3_aa: CSVIGTAGTQYF
d_call: TRBD1
j_call: TRBJ2-5
v_call: TRBV29-1
clone_size: NA

cdr3_nt: TGTGCCAGCAGTTCGTCGACAGGGGATGGGGCCAACGTCCTGACTTTC
cdr3_aa: CASSSSTGDGANVLTF
d_call: NA
j_call: TRBJ2-6
v_call: TRBV21-1
clone_size: NA

cdr3_nt: TGTGCCAGCAGCGACGGACAGGGGCCGGGAACTGAAGCTTTCTTT
cdr3_aa: CASSDGQGPGTEAFF
d_call: TRBD1
j_call: TRBJ1-1
v_call: TRBV6-6
clone_size: NA

cdr3_nt: TGTGCCAGCAGTTTTCGGAATAGTCCGTATGGCTACACCTTC
cdr3_aa: CASSFRNSPYGYTF
d_call: NA
j_call: TRBJ1-2
v_call: TRBV27
clone_size: NA

cdr3_nt: TGTGCCAGCAGCCCTCGCTCGGGACTTCCTGACGAGCAGTACTTC
cdr3_aa: CASSPRSGLPDEQYF
d_call: NA
j_call: TRBJ2-7
v_call: TRBV14
clone_size: NA

cdr3_nt: TGTGCCAGCAGGCCGCTCGTGGGTACGGGGGTGCAGTACTTC
cdr3_aa: CASRPLVGTGVQYF
d_call: NA
j_call: TRBJ2-7
v_call: TRBV5-4
clone_size: once

cdr3_nt: TGCAGCGTTAGAACAGGGGGAGTCCTTAATGAAAAACTGTTTTTT
cdr3_aa: CSVRTGGVLNEKLFF
d_call: TRBD1
j_call: TRBJ1-4
v_call: TRBV29-1
clone_size: NA

cdr3_nt: TGTGCCAGCAGCTTATCTCCCGGGAACGTCATCGCCGGGGAGCTGTTTTTT
cdr3_aa: CASSLSPGNVIAGELFF
d_call: NA
j_call: TRBJ2-2
v_call: TRBV7-6
clone_size: NA

cdr3_nt: TGTGCCAGCAGTTGGGGGAGGGACACTGAAGCTTTCTTT
cdr3_aa: CASSWGRDTEAFF
d_call: NA
j_call: TRBJ1-1
v_call: TRBV27
clone_size: NA

cdr3_nt: TGTGCCAGCGGCCCCGCGGGGAGTAGCTACGAGCAGTACTTC
cdr3_aa: CASGPAGSSYEQYF
d_call: NA
j_call: TRBJ2-7
v_call: TRBV9
clone_size: NA